This TCR beta chain stems from a study of blood T cells in healthy people across ages. The CDR3 covers 15 residues. CDR1 is MNHNS and CDR2 is SASEGT in the germline V gene. Trimming shortened V by 7 bases and J by 2 bases, and 18 bases separated the two germline ends. This clonotype has just a few counts. Then a second PCR, running about 6 to 11 cycles, was carried out with a sample-barcoded 5' primer and a J-beta primer mix. A single record per CDR3 protein comes from TCRdb applying MiXCR to the 5' RACE reads. This table holds roughly 2 million distinct CDR3 sequences, around half found once. This chain connects TRBV6-1 to TRBJ2-7, with a possible D match to TRBD2 (5 bases). The sequenced sample consisted of blood. The receptor was derived from a woman in her thirties or forties in good health. DNA of the CDR3: TGTGCCAGCACTGTTCGCGCGGACGGGGCCTACGAGCAGTACTTC. It codes for CASTVRADGAYEQYF.